Listed here are 19 T cell receptor beta chains from one sample, sequenced in a study of cytomegalovirus exposure and HLA in healthy donors. The table came from immunoSEQ multiplex PCR; TCRdb's copy has only in-frame clones and leaves some out. The sample includes about 130,000 clones, around nine tenths seen only once; the top ten take 1.4% to 1.5%. The sample was PBMCs. These receptor sequences come from a young man in good health and CMV-seronegative.

This chain joins TRBV11-3 and TRBJ2-2; D gene unclear. CDR1 and CDR2 (germline): SGHNT, YENEEA. Between the trimmed V and J ends, which lost 1 base and 4 bases, there was a span of 13 bases. The CDR3 has 16 amino acids. The CDR3 nucleotides read TGTGCCAGCAGCTTAGCACCGTTTACAGTCACCGGGGAGCTGTTTTTT. Translation gives CASSLAPFTVTGELFF.

The chain carries TRBV5-1 and TRBJ2-5; 7 bases map to TRBD2. CDR1 and CDR2 from the germline V gene are SGHRS and YFSETQ. The CDR3 is 15 amino acids. The junction had 6 bases not matched to a gene; V was cut back by 0 bases and J by 4 bases. The CDR3 nucleotides are TGCGCCAGCAGCTTGGAGGGCGGGAGTGGAGAGACCCAGTACTTC. Amino acids: CASSLEGGSGETQYF. Full variable domain (outside the CDR3, taken from reference TRBV5-1 and TRBJ2-5): KAGVTQTPRYLIKTRGQQVTLSCSPISGHRSVSWYQQTPGQGLQFLFEYFSETQRNKGNFPGRFSGRQFSNSRSEMNVSTLELGDSALYLCASSLEGGSGETQYFGPGTRLLVL.

CDR3 in amino acids: CASSPETRGTDTQYF. The DNA of the CDR3 is TGTGCCAGCAGCCCTGAGACTAGGGGCACAGATACGCAGTATTTT. The rearrangement uses TRBV4-2 and TRBJ2-3; tentatively, D is TRBD2 (6 bases). Germline CDR1 reads LGHNA; CDR2 reads YNFKEQ. CDR3 size: 15 residues. Between the trimmed V and J ends, which lost 4 bases and 1 base, there was a span of 12 bases.

This clone was detected only a few times. The V and J genes are TRBV14 and TRBJ1-3; no reliable D call. Germline V CDR1 and CDR2: SGHDN, FVKESK. The CDR3 has 14 amino acids. Between the trimmed V and J ends, which lost 1 base and 4 bases, there was a span of 8 bases. CDR3 coding DNA: TGTGCCAGCAGCCAAGGCGTCTCCGGAAACACCATATATTTT. Protein product: CASSQGVSGNTIYF.

This chain uses TRBV10-2 with TRBJ2-3; perhaps TRBD2 as D (6 bases). From germline, CDR1 is WSHSY and CDR2 SAAADI. Trimming removed 5 bases from V and 0 bases from J, with 9 bases in between. The CDR3 loop spans 14 amino acids. CDR3 in DNA: TGCGCCAGCAGTCTGACTAGTAGCACAGATACGCAGTATTTT. It translates to CASSLTSSTDTQYF.

This chain joins TRBV10-3 and TRBJ2-7, with TRBD2 identical over 14 bases. The CDR3 loop spans 16 amino acids. CDR1 ENHRY and CDR2 SYGVKD come from the germline V gene. V shed 6 bases and J 3 bases; nucleotides not matched to a gene: 7. The CDR3 DNA reads TGTGCCATCAGCGGGACTAGCGGGAGTAGCATCTACGAGCAGTACTTC. This codes for CAISGTSGSSIYEQYF.

V is TRBV28 and J is TRBJ1-5; 10 bases align to TRBD1. Trimming at V came to 3 bases and at J to 2 bases, leaving 1 base not matched to a gene. The CDR3 extends over 15 amino acids. CDR1 is MDHEN and CDR2 is SYDVKM in the germline V gene. DNA for the CDR3: TGTGCCAGCAGTTTGACAGGGGGCGGCAATCAGCCCCAGCATTTT. This codes for CASSLTGGGNQPQHF. Variable domain in full (rest from reference TRBV28 and TRBJ1-5): DVKVTQSSRYLVKRTGEKVFLECVQDMDHENMFWYRQDPGLGLRLIYFSYDVKMKEKGDIPEGYSVSREKKERFSLILESASTNQTSMYLCASSLTGGGNQPQHFGDGTRLSIL.

The genes are TRBV2 and TRBJ2-2, with D unresolved. The CDR3 is made up of 12 amino acids. With 7 bases removed from V and 5 bases from J, the gap between germline ends came to 8 bases. In germline, CDR1 is SNHLY, CDR2 FYNNEI. This CDR3 is CASIRATGELFF. The CDR3 nucleotides read TGTGCCAGCATCCGAGCTACCGGGGAGCTGTTTTTT.

This clone was picked up one time. This chain uses TRBV10-3 with TRBJ2-5; TRBD2 agrees at 7 bases. The germline CDR1 and CDR2 sequences are ENHRY and SYGVKD. CDR3 size: 14 residues. V trimming: 3 bases; J trimming: 5 bases; junction bases outside the gene matches: 6. The CDR3 sequence: CAISDGGSRETQYF. The CDR3 nucleotides read TGTGCCATCAGTGACGGGGGGTCGAGGGAGACCCAGTACTTC.

This chain connects TRBV7-3 to TRBJ2-5; 11 nucleotides align to TRBD1. J lost 5 bases, V lost 3 bases, and 5 bases had no gene match. Per germline, CDR1 SGHTA and CDR2 FQGTGA. The CDR3 contains 15 residues. The CDR3 protein is CASSFQGQGAETQYF. The DNA for the CDR3 is TGTGCCAGCAGCTTCCAAGGACAGGGGGCGGAGACCCAGTACTTC.

The rearrangement uses TRBV14 and TRBJ1-4; tentative D call: TRBD1 (5 bases). This CDR3 is built from 17 residues. V lost 2 bases to trimming and J lost 8 bases, with 21 bases between them. Germline CDR1 is SGHDN and CDR2 is FVKESK. The CDR3 spells CASSQPGTSSLGEKLFF. Here the CDR3 DNA reads TGTGCCAGCAGCCAACCCGGGACTTCCTCCCTGGGGGAAAAACTGTTTTTT.

This CDR3 reads CATSRRLAGVGDEQFF. In DNA form, the CDR3 reads TGTGCCACCAGCAGGCGATTAGCGGGAGTTGGAGATGAGCAGTTCTTC. This chain uses TRBV15 with TRBJ2-1; 9 nucleotides line up with TRBD2. Per the germline V gene, CDR1 is LNHNV and CDR2 is YYDKDF (reference sequence). V lost 3 bases to trimming and J lost 8 bases; unmatched junction nucleotides: 11. The CDR3 covers 16 residues.

There are a few counts of this clone. The chain employs TRBV11-2 and TRBJ2-2; 7 bases match TRBD1. From germline, CDR1 is SGHAT and CDR2 FQNNGV. After removal of 3 bases from V and 6 bases from J, the junction contained 4 bases not matched to a gene. The CDR3 runs 14 residues. CDR3 sequence: CASSFSGGSGELFF. The CDR3 coding sequence is TGTGCCAGCAGCTTTTCAGGGGGTTCCGGGGAGCTGTTTTTT.

The genes are TRBV5-1 and TRBJ1-3, with TRBD1 matching 7 bases. Per germline, CDR1 SGHRS and CDR2 YFSETQ. The V gene end was trimmed by 6 bases and the J gene end by 1 base; junction bases not matched to a gene: 10. The CDR3 runs 16 residues. As DNA, the CDR3 is TGCGCCAGCAAGAGGGGGCAATTTGGATCTGGAAACACCATATATTTT. Protein product: CASKRGQFGSGNTIYF.

The chain recombines TRBV30 with TRBJ1-1; no definite D call. Germline V gives CDR1 GTSNPN, CDR2 SVGIG (reference sequence). This CDR3 comprises 15 residues. V lost 0 bases to trimming and J lost 1 base, with 12 bases between them. As DNA, the CDR3 is TGTGCCTGGAGTGTAGAGGAGTTTTCGAACACTGAAGCTTTCTTT. This gives the protein CAWSVEEFSNTEAFF.

The genes are TRBV5-1 and TRBJ1-1, with D hard to call. This CDR3 contains 13 residues. Germline V gives CDR1 SGHRS, CDR2 YFSETQ. V lost 0 bases and J 5 bases, leaving 8 bases between the germline ends. The CDR3 spells CASSLAPGTEAFF. The CDR3 nucleotides read TGCGCCAGCAGCTTGGCCCCCGGGACTGAAGCTTTCTTT.

This rearrangement joins TRBV9 to TRBJ2-7, with TRBD2 identical over 7 bases. V dropped 3 bases and J dropped 0; count of bases not matched to a gene: 3. Germline V gene sequence: CDR1 SGDLS, CDR2 YYNGEE. The CDR3 loop spans 14 amino acids. Written as DNA, the CDR3 is TGTGCCAGCAGCGCCACTAGCGCCTCCTACGAGCAGTACTTC. Translation gives CASSATSASYEQYF. Combining the CDR3 with reference TRBV9 and TRBJ2-7 gives the whole variable domain DSGVTQTPKHLITATGQRVTLRCSPRSGDLSVYWYQQSLDQGLQFLIQYYNGEERAKGNILERFSAQQFPDLHSELNLSSLELGDSALYFCASSATSASYEQYFGPGTRLTVT.

This clone was seen a handful of times. The chain joins TRBV5-1 to TRBJ2-5; D may be TRBD2 (6 bases). This CDR3 region has 14 residues. Germline-derived CDR1 and CDR2 are SGHRS and YFSETQ. V lost 2 bases and J lost 4, with 12 bases in between. CDR3 bases: TGCGCCAGCAGCTTCCGTGTGGGAGGAGAGACCCAGTACTTC. It specifies CASSFRVGGETQYF.

CDR3 DNA sequence: TGTGCTAGTGGTTCCGGACTAGCGGGAGAAATCTACGAGCAGTACTTC. It specifies CASGSGLAGEIYEQYF. The chain uses TRBV12-5 and TRBJ2-7, with TRBD2 matching over 13 bases. CDR3 length: 16 residues. V lost 4 bases, J lost 3 bases, and 6 bases stayed unmatched. Germline CDR1 is LGHNT and CDR2 is FRNRAP.